This is a list of T cell receptor beta chains from one sample in a study of blood T cell repertoires in COVID-19. The method was immunoSEQ multiplex PCR; TCRdb's version includes in-frame clones alone and lacks a portion of them. The sample includes some 120,000 clones, roughly 87% of them seen just once. The sequencing sample was made of peripheral blood. The source is a woman at least 80 years old with acute or convalescent COVID-19. CDR3s include the opening cysteine and the closing phenylalanine or tryptophan. Fields, in order: J gene, clone size, D gene, V gene, CDR3 DNA, CDR3 protein. The D gene is left open where the match is weak. A row's size may be missing; if present it is once, few, many or a size class.

>TRBJ1-4|NA|TRBD1|TRBV5-1
TGCGCCAGCAGTTTGGACAGGTTAGATGAAAAACTGTTTTTT
CASSLDRLDEKLFF
>TRBJ1-5|NA|NA|TRBV5-1
TGCGCCAGCAGCTTGGTCCCCTCGGGGGAGCCCCAGCATTTT
CASSLVPSGEPQHF
>TRBJ1-6|NA|NA|TRBV28
TGTGCCAGCAGACGACAGTTGGGTAATTCACCCCTCCACTTT
CASRRQLGNSPLHF
>TRBJ1-2|NA|NA|TRBV10-3
TGTGCCACCCGATCCGGGGACAATCTCTATGGCTACACCTTC
CATRSGDNLYGYTF
>TRBJ1-5|NA|NA|TRBV28
TGTGCCAGCAGTTTATTCGGACAGAGGAATCAGCCCCAGCATTTT
CASSLFGQRNQPQHF
>TRBJ1-6|NA|TRBD1|TRBV3-1/TRBV3-2
TGTGCCAGCAGACGGACAGGGGGTAATTCACCCCTCCACTTT
CASRRTGGNSPLHF
>TRBJ2-2|NA|NA|TRBV7-8
TGTGCCAGCAGCTTAATGCAGGGCGTGTCCGGGGAGCTGTTTTTT
CASSLMQGVSGELFF
>TRBJ1-4|few|NA|TRBV20-1
TGCAGTGCTAGTCGGGGGGCCGGGGATGAAAAACTGTTTTTT
CSASRGAGDEKLFF
>TRBJ1-3|NA|TRBD1|TRBV7-2
TGTGCCAGCAGCTTGACAGGGCCGAGAAACACCATATATTTT
CASSLTGPRNTIYF
>TRBJ1-2|NA|NA|TRBV3-1/TRBV3-2
TGTGCCAGCAGCCAAGATCTAGGCGGCTACACCTTC
CASSQDLGGYTF
>TRBJ2-3|few|NA|TRBV4-2
TGTGCCAGCAGCCAAGAAGTGGGGGCAGGGAGCACAGATACGCAGTATTTT
CASSQEVGAGSTDTQYF
>TRBJ2-3|NA|TRBD2|TRBV29-1
TGCAGCGTCAAACAATTAGCGGGGGGTGGTGATACGCAGTATTTT
CSVKQLAGGGDTQYF
>TRBJ1-1|NA|TRBD1|TRBV27
TGTGCCAGCAGTTTATTAGGGGGCAGGGGTGCTGAAGCTTTCTTT
CASSLLGGRGAEAFF
>TRBJ1-4|NA|TRBD1|TRBV27
TGTGCCAGCAGTTTGACAGGGGATGAAAAACTGTTTTTT
CASSLTGDEKLFF
>TRBJ1-2|NA|NA|TRBV3-1/TRBV3-2
TGTGCCAGCAGCCAAGGGGGAGTTCGAGATGGCTACACCTTC
CASSQGGVRDGYTF